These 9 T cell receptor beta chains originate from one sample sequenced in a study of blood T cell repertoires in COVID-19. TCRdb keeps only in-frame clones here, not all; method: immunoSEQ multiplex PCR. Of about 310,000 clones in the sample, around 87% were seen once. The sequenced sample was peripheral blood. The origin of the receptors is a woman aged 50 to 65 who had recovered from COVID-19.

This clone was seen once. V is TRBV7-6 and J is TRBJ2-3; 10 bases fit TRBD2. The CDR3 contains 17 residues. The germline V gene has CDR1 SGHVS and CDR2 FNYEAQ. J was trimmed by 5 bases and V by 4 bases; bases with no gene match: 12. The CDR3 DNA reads TGTGCCAGCAGCTCCCCCCAGCGGGGGGGCCTTGGAGATACGCAGTATTTT. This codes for CASSSPQRGGLGDTQYF.

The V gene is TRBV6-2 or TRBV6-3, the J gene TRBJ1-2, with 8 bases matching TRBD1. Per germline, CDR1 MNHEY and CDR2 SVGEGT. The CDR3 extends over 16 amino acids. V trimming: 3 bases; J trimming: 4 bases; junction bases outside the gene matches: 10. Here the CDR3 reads CASSYAGTGVPYGYTF. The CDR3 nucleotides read TGTGCCAGCAGTTATGCCGGGACAGGAGTTCCCTATGGCTACACCTTC.

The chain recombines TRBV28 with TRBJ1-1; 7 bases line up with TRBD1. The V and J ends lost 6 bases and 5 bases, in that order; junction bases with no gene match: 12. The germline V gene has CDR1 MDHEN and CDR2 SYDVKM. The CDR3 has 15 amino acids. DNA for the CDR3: TGTGCCAGCAGCTATGCGGCACAGGGGAGAACTGAAGCTTTCTTT. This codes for CASSYAAQGRTEAFF.

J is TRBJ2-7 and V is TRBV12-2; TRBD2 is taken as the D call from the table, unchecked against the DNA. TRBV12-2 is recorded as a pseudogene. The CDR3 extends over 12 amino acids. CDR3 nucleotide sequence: TGTGCAAGTCCGGGACTGATGGACGAGCAGTACTTC. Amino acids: CASPGLMDEQYF.

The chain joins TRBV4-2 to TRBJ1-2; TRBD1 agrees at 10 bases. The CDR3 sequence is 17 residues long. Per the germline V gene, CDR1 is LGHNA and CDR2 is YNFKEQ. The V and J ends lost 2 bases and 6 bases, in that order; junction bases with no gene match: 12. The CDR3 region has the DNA TGTGCCAGCAGCCAACCCTACCGGGGACAGGGGCTCGATGGCTACACCTTC. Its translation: CASSQPYRGQGLDGYTF.

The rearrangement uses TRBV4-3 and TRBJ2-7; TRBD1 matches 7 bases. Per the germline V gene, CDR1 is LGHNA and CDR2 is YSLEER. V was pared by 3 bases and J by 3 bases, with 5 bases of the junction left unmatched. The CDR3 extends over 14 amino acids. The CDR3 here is CASSHNRQGYEQYF. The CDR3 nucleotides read TGCGCCAGCAGCCACAATCGACAGGGCTACGAGCAGTACTTC.

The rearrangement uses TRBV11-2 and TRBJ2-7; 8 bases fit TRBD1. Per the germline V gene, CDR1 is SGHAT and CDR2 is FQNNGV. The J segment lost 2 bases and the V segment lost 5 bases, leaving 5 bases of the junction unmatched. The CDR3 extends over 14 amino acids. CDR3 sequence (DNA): TGTGCCAGCAGCCCACGGACAGGGCCCTACGAGCAGTACTTC. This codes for CASSPRTGPYEQYF.

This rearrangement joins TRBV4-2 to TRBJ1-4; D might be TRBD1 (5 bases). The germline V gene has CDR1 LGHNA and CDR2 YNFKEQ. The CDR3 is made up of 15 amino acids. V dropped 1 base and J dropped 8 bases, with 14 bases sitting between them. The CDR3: CASSQALYGGEKLFF. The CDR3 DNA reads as TGTGCCAGCAGCCAAGCCCTTTACGGGGGAGAAAAACTGTTTTTT.

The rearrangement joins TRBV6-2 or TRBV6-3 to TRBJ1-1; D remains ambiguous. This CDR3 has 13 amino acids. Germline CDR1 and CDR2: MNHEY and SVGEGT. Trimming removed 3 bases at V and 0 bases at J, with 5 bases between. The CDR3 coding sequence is TGTGCCAGCAGTTATAGTTTGAACACTGAAGCTTTCTTT. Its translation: CASSYSLNTEAFF.